Shown below are 32 T cell receptor beta chains from a single sample sequenced in a study of T cells in women clearing cervical HPV infection. The repertoire was sequenced with immunoSEQ multiplex PCR; TCRdb's copy has only in-frame clones and lacks some. The listing contains 18,000 or so clones. Sequencing used blood buffy coat. These receptors all come from a woman between 18 and 75 years old with a cervical HPV16 infection that either progressed to CIN3+ or cleared (not recorded which).

CDR3 loop: CASSLGQVNTGELFF. CDR3 DNA (partial): TGCGCCAGCAGCTTGGGACAGGTGAACACCGGGGAG. The chain has TRBV5-1 and TRBJ2-2, with D possibly matching TRBD1 (6 bases). The read ends 3 residues shy of where the CDR3 ends; the end is completed using the germline J gene. CDR1 SGHRS and CDR2 YFSETQ come from the germline V gene. With 0 bases removed from V and 1 base from J, the gap between germline ends came to 7 bases. The CDR3 extends over 15 amino acids.

A word on this clone: The read ends 3 residues before the CDR3 terminus; that terminus is restored from the germline J gene. The chain recombines TRBV18 with TRBJ1-2, with D possibly matching TRBD1 (6 bases). CDR3 size: 16 residues. Germline V gene sequence: CDR1 KGHSH, CDR2 LQKENI. V lost 5 bases and J 7 bases, leaving 23 bases between the germline ends. The covered CDR3 bases are TGTGCCAGCTCATCCAATGGTTATACAGGCAGGGGTGGC. Protein sequence: CASSSNGYTGRGG. The CDR3 in full is CASSSNGYTGRGGYTF.

On this clone itself: The read ends 3 residues before the CDR3 terminus; that terminus is restored from the germline J gene. The rearrangement uses TRBV29-1 and TRBJ1-1; 9 bases fit TRBD1. The germline V gene encodes CDR1 SQVTM and CDR2 ANQGSEA. With 3 bases clipped from V and 6 bases from J, the junction kept 2 bases outside the gene matches. This CDR3 is 12 amino acids long. The CDR3 bases that were read are TGCAGCGTTGATCGACAGGGGGCTGAA. This gives the protein CSVDRQGAE. The whole CDR3 reads CSVDRQGAEAFF.

This clone ranks as medium-sized in terms of frequency. The CDR3 goes on 3 residues after the read ends, and that part is filled in from the germline J gene. The rearrangement links TRBV19 to TRBJ2-7; 7 nucleotides line up with TRBD1. The J segment lost 4 bases and the V segment lost 2 bases, leaving 8 bases of the junction unmatched. The CDR3 spans 15 residues. Germline V CDR1 and CDR2: LNHDA, SQIVND (reference sequence). The CDR3 here is CASSIRDSEEYEQYF. CDR3 DNA, as far as it was read: TGTGCCAGTAGTATACGGGACAGCGAGGAGTACGAG.

A remark on this clone: The read ends 3 residues before the CDR3 terminus; that terminus is restored from the germline J gene. The V gene is TRBV20-1, the J gene TRBJ2-7; 7 bases are shared with TRBD2. V was clipped by 5 bases and J by 4 bases; unmatched bases: 5. The CDR3 runs 12 residues. CDR1 is DFQATT and CDR2 is SNEGSKA in the germline V gene (reference sequence). The CDR3 reads CSAGGGIYEQYF. Incomplete CDR3 DNA: TGCAGTGCTGGCGGGGGAATTTACGAG.

A remark on this clone: The read terminates 3 residues ahead of where the CDR3 ends, so the germline J gene completes it. V is TRBV20-1 and J is TRBJ2-1; 10 bases line up with TRBD2. V lost 0 bases to trimming and J lost 6 bases; unmatched junction nucleotides: 11. Germline V gene lookup returns CDR1 DFQATT and CDR2 SNEGSKA (reference sequence). The CDR3 length is 17 residues. This chain's CDR3 is CSARDSQTGTSVNEQFF. Partial CDR3 DNA: TGCAGTGCTAGAGATTCTCAAACCGGGACTAGCGTCAATGAG.

Note on this clone: From the germline J gene comes the end of the CDR3, since the read stops 3 residues before it. The chain uses TRBV18 and TRBJ2-4, with D possibly called TRBD1 or TRBD2 (5 bases each). This CDR3 region has 16 residues. Per germline, CDR1 KGHSH and CDR2 LQKENI. The CDR3 region is CASSPLGGEGNYGQYF. Incomplete CDR3 DNA: TGTGCCAGCTCACCACTAGGCGGAGAGGGGAACTATGGT.

With regard to this clone: Sequencing ends 3 residues short of the CDR3 end; the germline J gene provides the rest. The chain carries TRBV28 and TRBJ2-7, with 11 bases that match TRBD1. The CDR3 consists of 15 residues. V was clipped by 6 bases and J by 2 bases; unmatched bases: 6. Germline CDR1 MDHEN, CDR2 SYDVKM. CDR3 DNA (partial): TGTGCCAGCAGCTTAACGGGACAGGGGGCCTACGAG. Translating it yields CASSLTGQGAYE. The complete CDR3 sequence is CASSLTGQGAYEQYF. Based on the CDR3 plus reference TRBV28 and TRBJ2-7, the full variable domain is DVKVTQSSRYLVKRTGEKVFLECVQDMDHENMFWYRQDPGLGLRLIYFSYDVKMKEKGDIPEGYSVSREKKERFSLILESASTNQTSMYLCASSLTGQGAYEQYFGPGTRLTVT.

About this clone: Read sequence stops 3 residues before the CDR3 end, and the germline J gene provides the missing end. The V gene is TRBV28, the J gene TRBJ2-1; TRBD1 matches at 7 bases. This CDR3 is 16 amino acids long. Germline loops: CDR1 MDHEN, CDR2 SYDVKM. Trimming at V came to 4 bases and at J to 9 bases, leaving 15 bases not matched to a gene. The CDR3 here is CASSWRGQASRTEQFF. The CDR3 bases that were read are TGTGCCAGCAGTTGGCGCGGACAGGCCTCGAGGACTGAG.

Comments on this clone: Sequencing ends 3 residues short of the CDR3 end; the germline J gene provides the rest. The chain uses TRBV9 and TRBJ2-7; D is unclear. Per germline, CDR1 SGDLS and CDR2 YYNGEE. V was shortened by 0 bases and J by 2 bases, with 12 bases between the two germline ends. This CDR3 region has 15 residues. CDR3 loop: CASSVASGFPYEQYF. Incomplete CDR3 DNA: TGTGCCAGCAGCGTAGCTTCGGGTTTTCCCTACGAG.

Comments on this clone: The observed sequence ends 3 residues before the CDR3 terminus, with the missing tail filled in from the germline J gene. V is TRBV30 and J is TRBJ1-1; TRBD1 is a possible D gene (6 bases). Germline values: CDR1 GTSNPN, CDR2 SVGIG (reference sequence). V lost 5 bases, J lost 1 base, and 14 bases lay in between. The CDR3 has 14 residues. This CDR3 reads CAWRRGGTNTEAFF. CDR3 DNA, as far as it was read: TGTGCCTGGCGGCGAGGGGGTACGAACACTGAA.

About this clone itself: Coverage ceases 3 residues before the CDR3 finishes, and the germline J gene fills in the end. The V call is TRBV7-9, the J call TRBJ1-2; D unresolved. With 3 bases removed from V and 7 bases from J, the gap between germline ends came to 12 bases. Germline V gives CDR1 SEHNR, CDR2 FQNEAQ (reference sequence). CDR3 length: 13 residues. Partial CDR3 DNA: TGTGCCAGCAGCTTGGATGGCCGCGGTGGC. It translates to CASSLDGRGG. In full, the CDR3 is CASSLDGRGGYTF.

Worth noting for this clone: The read ends 3 residues shy of where the CDR3 ends; the end is completed using the germline J gene. This sequence joins TRBV19 and TRBJ2-7; TRBD1 aligns across 9 bases. J was trimmed by 3 bases and V by 2 bases; bases with no gene match: 5. Germline CDR1 and CDR2: LNHDA and SQIVND (reference sequence). CDR3 length: 15 amino acids. CDR3 sequence reads: CASSIIGTGIYEQYF. The covered CDR3 bases are TGTGCCAGTAGTATAATAGGGACAGGGATCTACGAG.

As regards this clone: Sequencing ends 3 residues short of the CDR3 end; the germline J gene provides the rest. The genes are TRBV20-1 and TRBJ2-5; a possible D gene is TRBD1 (6 bases). Germline assignment: CDR1 DFQATT and CDR2 SNEGSKA (reference sequence). This CDR3 comprises 14 residues. Trimming cost V 5 bases and J 5 bases, with 18 bases left between them. The CDR3 spells CSAPLTGMAETQYF. Partial CDR3 DNA: TGCAGTGCTCCTCTAACAGGGATGGCGGAGACC.

Concerning this clone itself: Sequencing ends 3 residues short of the CDR3 end; the germline J gene provides the rest. The chain links TRBV7-8 to TRBJ1-1; D not certain. Germline V CDR1 and CDR2: SGHVS, FQNEAQ. The CDR3 has 14 residues. The V gene lost 1 base and the J gene lost 4 bases, with 10 bases spanning the gap. The CDR3 loop reads CASSLEDWSTEAFF. The DNA read from the CDR3 is TGTGCCAGCAGCTTAGAGGACTGGTCCACTGAA.

Concerning this clone itself: The read ends 3 residues before the CDR3 terminus; that terminus is restored from the germline J gene. This chain uses TRBV4-2 with TRBJ2-2, with TRBD2 matching 11 bases. The length of the CDR3 is 15 residues. Unmatched junction bases numbered 8, after V lost 6 bases and J lost 8 bases. CDR1 LGHNA and CDR2 YNFKEQ come from the germline V gene. The CDR3 sequence: CASRRLAGLSGELFF. The covered CDR3 bases are TGTGCCAGCAGACGACTAGCGGGGCTTTCTGGGGAG.

Worth noting for this clone: The CDR3 goes on 3 residues after the read ends, and that part is filled in from the germline J gene. J is TRBJ1-2 and V is TRBV5-1, with TRBD1 matching over 9 bases. In germline, CDR1 is SGHRS, CDR2 YFSETQ. The CDR3 sequence is 14 residues long. This chain's CDR3 is CASSLGQGIVGYTF. The part of the CDR3 DNA that was read is TGCGCCAGCAGCTTAGGACAGGGGATCGTAGGC.

Concerning this clone itself: The read finishes 3 residues shy of the CDR3 end, and the germline J gene is used to complete it. The V and J genes are TRBV30 and TRBJ1-1, with D perhaps matching TRBD1 (5 bases). This CDR3 comprises 14 residues. Germline assignment: CDR1 GTSNPN and CDR2 SVGIG (reference sequence). Partial CDR3 DNA: TGTGCCTGGAGTGTACTTCAGGGCAGACAGGAA. It specifies CAWSVLQGRQE. The whole CDR3 reads CAWSVLQGRQEAFF. The full variable domain, completed using reference TRBV30 and TRBJ1-1, is SQTIHQWPATLVQPVGSPLSLECTVEGTSNPNLYWYRQAAGRGLQLLFYSVGIGQISSEVPQNLSASRPQDRQFILSSKKLLLSDSGFYLCAWSVLQGRQEAFFGQGTRLTVV.

Notes on this clone: The read ends 3 residues early relative to the CDR3; the germline J gene fills the gap. The chain has TRBV7-3 and TRBJ2-2, with D possibly TRBD1 on 6 matching bases. CDR3 size: 16 residues. Looked up from germline, CDR1 is SGHTA and CDR2 is FQGTGA. V lost 4 bases, J lost 0 bases, and 12 bases lay in between. The covered CDR3 bases are TGTGCCAGCAGCTCGACAGGAGCTCCGAACACCGGGGAG. It yields the protein CASSSTGAPNTGE. The CDR3, in full, reads CASSSTGAPNTGELFF.

With respect to this clone: The missing CDR3 end, 3 residues past where the read stops, is filled in from the germline J gene. The chain recombines TRBV19 with TRBJ1-1; TRBD1 is a possible D gene (6 bases). This CDR3 is built from 13 residues. Trimming took 7 bases from V and 0 from J, leaving 9 bases between them. Germline V gene data show CDR1 as LNHDA and CDR2 as SQIVND (reference sequence). The CDR3 DNA, read in part, is TGTGCCAGTAACCGACAGGTGAACACTGAA. Protein product: CASNRQVNTE. The full-length CDR3 reads as CASNRQVNTEAFF. Using reference TRBV19 and TRBJ1-1 for the parts outside the CDR3, the full variable domain is DGGITQSPKYLFRKEGQNVTLSCEQNLNHDAMYWYRQDPGQGLRLIYYSQIVNDFQKGDIAEGYSVSREKKESFPLTVTSAQKNPTAFYLCASNRQVNTEAFFGQGTRLTVV.

A remark on this clone: The sequence runs out 3 residues before the end of the CDR3; the remainder is reconstructed from the germline J gene. The gene calls are TRBV7-2 and TRBJ1-2; no firm D call. CDR1 and CDR2 from the germline V gene are SGHTA and FQGNSA. This CDR3 comprises 15 residues. The CDR3 sequence is CASSPPSGRAYDYTF. The covered CDR3 bases are TGTGCCAGCAGCCCACCTAGCGGGAGGGCCTACGAC.

Concerning this clone: The DNA ends 3 residues before the CDR3 does, and the rest of the CDR3 is filled in from the germline J gene. The V gene is TRBV20-1, the J gene TRBJ2-7; the D is unclear. The V gene's germline CDR1 is DFQATT and CDR2 SNEGSKA (reference sequence). V gave up 3 bases and J gave up 6 bases, with 12 bases separating them. The length of the CDR3 is 12 residues. The CDR3 region is CSARGPVGEQYF. The CDR3 DNA, read in part, is TGCAGTGCTAGGGGCCCCGTTGGCGAG.

Partial CDR3 DNA: TGTGCCAGCAGTGAAGTCCGGACAGGGGGAAAGTCACCC. Translated: CASSEVRTGGKSP. The CDR3 as a whole reads CASSEVRTGGKSPLHF. This chain links TRBV6-1 with TRBJ1-6, with TRBD1 matching 10 bases. The read finishes 3 residues shy of the CDR3 end, and the germline J gene is used to complete it. After removal of 1 base from V and 10 bases from J, the junction contained 7 bases not matched to a gene. There are 16 residues in the CDR3. CDR1 and CDR2 from the germline V gene are MNHNS and SASEGT.

Concerning this clone: Sequencing ends 3 residues short of the CDR3 end; the germline J gene provides the rest. The rearrangement joins TRBV6-1 to TRBJ2-2, with 7 nucleotides matching TRBD1. Germline CDR1 is MNHNS and CDR2 is SASEGT. The CDR3 has 14 amino acids. The V segment lost 8 bases and the J segment 8 bases; nucleotides outside the gene matches: 11. The part of the CDR3 DNA that was read is TGTGCCAGCTGTCAAGGGGACAGTTGGGGGGAG. Residues: CASCQGDSWGE. The full CDR3 reads CASCQGDSWGELFF.

Regarding this clone: The sequence runs out 3 residues before the end of the CDR3; the remainder is reconstructed from the germline J gene. The chain has TRBV29-1 and TRBJ1-1; D gene ambiguous. Trimming left V 4 bases short and J 4 bases short, with 10 bases between. Germline values: CDR1 SQVTM, CDR2 ANQGSEA. The CDR3 is 12 amino acids. Partial CDR3 DNA: TGCAGCGTTGTGGGCAGTGGCACTGAA. Protein sequence: CSVVGSGTE. The entire CDR3 is CSVVGSGTEAFF.

With respect to this clone: The CDR3 extends 3 residues past the end of the read, so its final part is completed from the germline J gene. V usage is TRBV6-2 or TRBV6-3 and J usage is TRBJ1-1; 7 bases are a match to TRBD1. The CDR3 runs to 14 residues. In germline, CDR1 is MNHEY, CDR2 SVGEGT. The CDR3 reads CASSYFMTGSEAFF. Partial CDR3 DNA: TGTGCCAGCAGTTACTTCATGACAGGGTCGGAA.

The CDR3 sequence: CASSSTSGGLNEQFF. The DNA read from the CDR3 is TGTGCCAGCAGCTCGACTAGCGGGGGGCTAAATGAG. The chain is built from TRBV7-9 and TRBJ2-1; 13 nucleotides line up with TRBD2. From the germline J gene comes the end of the CDR3, since the read stops 3 residues before it. J was trimmed by 7 bases and V by 4 bases; bases with no gene match: 4. This CDR3 region has 15 residues. In germline, CDR1 is SEHNR, CDR2 FQNEAQ (reference sequence).

As regards this clone: The read ends 3 residues early relative to the CDR3; the germline J gene fills the gap. The chain joins TRBV12-3 or TRBV12-4 to TRBJ2-3, with 8 bases identical to TRBD2. The CDR3 is made up of 14 amino acids. After removal of 2 bases from V and 3 bases from J, the junction contained 1 base not matched to a gene. The CDR3 sequence is CASSLRGGTDTQYF. The sequenced CDR3 bases are TGTGCCAGCAGTTTACGGGGGGGTACAGATACG.

Comment on this clone: The read stops 3 residues short of the end of the CDR3; the missing end is completed from the germline J gene. V gene TRBV19 combines with J gene TRBJ1-5; D is perhaps TRBD1 (6 bases). V lost 5 bases, J lost 3 bases, and 11 bases lay in between. This CDR3 spans 14 amino acids. Germline CDR1 LNHDA, CDR2 SQIVND (reference sequence). Partial CDR3 DNA: TGTGCCAGTAGTTACAGGGAGTTCAATCAGCCC. It encodes CASSYREFNQP. The full CDR3 sequence reads CASSYREFNQPQHF. Together with reference TRBV19 and TRBJ1-5, the CDR3 gives the full variable domain: DGGITQSPKYLFRKEGQNVTLSCEQNLNHDAMYWYRQDPGQGLRLIYYSQIVNDFQKGDIAEGYSVSREKKESFPLTVTSAQKNPTAFYLCASSYREFNQPQHFGDGTRLSIL.

Concerning this clone itself: The CDR3 end is not reached by the read, which stops 3 residues before it; the germline J gene fills it in. This chain uses TRBV30 with TRBJ2-7, with D uncertain. CDR1 and CDR2 (germline): GTSNPN, SVGIG (reference sequence). Trimming took off 4 bases at V and 0 bases at J, with 10 bases between the two ends. The CDR3 covers 13 residues. The CDR3 bases that were read are TGTGCCTGGACAGGAGCACTCTCCTACGAG. It yields the protein CAWTGALSYE. The full CDR3 reads CAWTGALSYEQYF.

Concerning this clone itself: The read is 3 residues too short to cover the CDR3 end, so that end is filled in from the germline J gene. The V gene is TRBV7-3, the J gene TRBJ2-5; no clear D. From germline, CDR1 is SGHTA and CDR2 FQGTGA. This CDR3 contains 15 residues. V lost 2 bases to trimming and J lost 0 bases, with 10 bases between them. Partial CDR3 DNA: TGTGCCAGCAGCTTAGGTCCTCAGAACCAAGAGACC. Translated: CASSLGPQNQET. The full CDR3 reads CASSLGPQNQETQYF. The full variable domain, its missing parts supplied by reference TRBV7-3 and TRBJ2-5, is GAGVSQTPSNKVTEKGKYVELRCDPISGHTALYWYRQSLGQGPEFLIYFQGTGAADDSGLPNDRFFAVRPEGSVSTLKIQRTERGDSAVYLCASSLGPQNQETQYFGPGTRLLVL.

CDR3 DNA (partial): TGCGCCAGCAGCTTAGACGGACTAGCGGGGGGGCACGGGGAG. It translates to CASSLDGLAGGHGE. The CDR3 in its entirety is CASSLDGLAGGHGELFF. V and J are TRBV5-1 and TRBJ2-2; 15 bases match TRBD2. With the read ending 3 residues before the CDR3 end, the germline J gene is used to fill in that end. CDR3 length equals 17 residues. The V gene's germline CDR1 is SGHRS and CDR2 YFSETQ. The V gene end was trimmed by 2 bases and the J gene end by 7 bases; junction bases not matched to a gene: 6.